This TCR beta chain stems from a study of blood T cell repertoires in COVID-19 (dated by TCRdb to 2018 to 2020). About the full investigation: Samples covering the acute and convalescent phases of COVID-19 were provided by collaborators in the United States, Italy and Spain. The prospective study material was composed of cDNA or gDNA derived from T cells, B-cell-depleted T cells, or PBMCs. Subjects who had been exposed to COVID-19, were actively infected with it, or had recovered from it provided the deeply sampled blood TCRbeta repertoires that made up the dataset. The repertoires were released in a freely available public database meant as a resource for research on the immune response to SARS-CoV-2. The samples were drawn from the first 160 participants of the ongoing ImmuneRACE study and from some 1,300 subjects provided by 6 global collaborators. A de-identified subject ID, COVID-19 status, age in years and sex were almost always included in the sample metadata. Where available, HLA class I and class II types were obtained from metadata supplied by the sample provider rather than from assay-based typing. What the work shows at the level of the full study, not this receptor alone: The quantity of clinical and demographic metadata differed by source and by participant and was supplied without curation.

Inclusive of the bounding cysteine and phenylalanine, the CDR3 is 16 residues long. Kept here is only the CDR3 DNA, which spans 48 bases and is read in frame from base 1. Unmatched junction bases come to 11, with V trimmed by 4 bases and J by 3 bases. The germline V gene provides CDR1 MGHRA and CDR2 YSYEKL. The immunoSEQ Assay, a bias-controlled multiplex PCR, was used to amplify TCRbeta CDR3 regions from genomic DNA. In the authors' own workflow: Within the assay, amplification of reference gene primers was used to estimate how many nucleated cells each sample contained. To quantify the absolute abundance of each unique TCRbeta CDR3 rearrangement, sequence reads were collapsed and filtered. Productive Simpson clonality was computed per sample as the square root of Simpson's diversity index over productive rearrangements. TCRdb stores this immuneACCESS table with in-frame sequences only. Part of the clones is absent; in the studies checked, under half of the shortfall reflects unresolved V genes, and no reason is known for the rest. That table gives V, J and clone size, and the DNA gave D and trimming. The sample includes approximately 280,000 clones, with 89% observed a single time. The top ten clonotypes cover approximately 12% of the sample.

Whole blood was collected in K2EDTA tubes by collaborating institutions according to the institutions' own protocols. Collaborator samples were shipped for TCRbeta analysis as frozen whole blood, isolated PBMCs, or DNA extracted from either sample type. Concerning this clone itself: No cognate antigen has been identified for it. Nothing much larger sits one base from this clone, and base qualities are not available.

The sample comprised peripheral blood. This TCR was sampled from a woman in her fifties or sixties with acute or convalescent COVID-19. The chain joins TRBV4-1 to TRBJ1-1; TRBD1 lines up with 7 middle nucleotides. At the DNA level, the sequence is TGCGCCAGCAGCCCTGACAGGGTGTGGGGGCACACTGAAGCTTTCTTT. This gives the protein CASSPDRVWGHTEAFF.